This TCR beta chain was identified during a study of beta chain features in type 1 diabetes (dated by TCRdb to the late 2010s). Regarding the research as a whole: Mean age, gender distribution, total cell number and subset yield did not differ between patients and healthy donors. A total of roughly 98,000,000 sorted cells were examined across all samples, and RNA yield correlated strongly with the number of cells per subset. In the study, TCRB repertoires of sorted circulating CD4+ T cell subsets from recently diagnosed type 1 diabetes patients were compared with those of matched healthy donors. Whereas all 28 donors provided naive and central memory subsets, regulatory and stem cell-like memory subsets were isolated from just 8 patients and about 8 healthy donors.

Overall study results and their limits: At VDJ recombination sites, patients with type 1 diabetes made fewer insertions and deleted more nucleotides, a pattern implying thymic rearrangement abnormalities. In all four CD4+ subsets, TCRB CDR3 length was moderately but significantly shorter in type 1 diabetes patients. Because small numbers of individuals were included in the HLA sub-analyses, any influence of HLA type on TCRB rearrangement was left unresolved. The naive, central memory and regulatory TCRB repertoires appeared to resemble one another more closely among patients than among healthy donors. Shorter templates might be favored by PCR, yet because patient and control samples were amplified and corrected together, any such skew would affect both groups equally. Because cDNA was sequenced instead of genomic DNA, activated cells with high expression could be over-represented, although the groups did not differ in activation or CD3 levels.

All of the isolated RNA was reverse transcribed with the High Capacity cDNA Reverse Transcription Kit, so expressed TCRB transcripts were sequenced. Deep immunoSEQ sequencing was applied to naive, central memory and regulatory T cell samples, giving an average of approximately 3.8 million total reads per sample. Sorted cells were lysed in RLT buffer, and RNA was extracted using DNase-treated RNeasy Micro or Mini kits according to cell number. Each cell subset was processed separately to prevent cross-contamination, with patient and healthy donor samples processed together. The immunoSEQ multiplex PCR was used to amplify TCRB sequences from cDNA, generating 87-bp fragments that spanned the CDR3 region. Amplicons were sequenced on the Illumina HiSeq platform. The study's own analysis went as follows. PCR bias was corrected computationally using synthetic template baselines, and reads within Hamming distance 2 were collapsed, with unmergeable singletons discarded. By aligning reads against IMGT, V, D and J genes, CDR3 length, and insertions or deletions at six rearrangement sites were assigned. Clonotype counts were normalized to sorted cell number within each subset before computing true diversity and Gini coefficients with the tcR R package. The overlap coefficient, calculated on TCRB nucleotide sequences, was used to measure repertoire sharing. TCRdb's version of the immuneACCESS table is confined to in-frame rearrangements and falls short of the full clone set. An unresolved V gene accounts for under half of the shortfall where checked; the remainder is of unknown origin. D and trimming come from the DNA, and the V and J calls and clone size come from that table. A total of 38,000 or so clones appear in this sample, about two thirds of them only once. The ten largest clonotypes hold roughly 2% of the sample.

Each donor gave one peripheral blood draw, averaging approximately 0.12 L, which was collected into heparinised tubes. Using a panel that included CD45RO, CCR7, CD25, CD127, CD95 and CD27, naive, central memory, regulatory and stem cell-like memory CD4+ T cells were sorted on a BD FACSAria II. Purity was above 95% for every sorted population. PBMCs were isolated immediately by Lymphoprep density gradient centrifugation and stained directly without culture. To minimize batch effects, samples were stained and sorted in pairs, one healthy donor with one patient per experiment. Comments on this clone: Its antigen remains undetermined. Nothing much larger sits one base from this clone, and base qualities are not available.

The source is a woman in her 30s in good health. The sequenced sample was Tregs from blood. What this sample's cell subset or site label stands for: regulatory CD4+ T cells.

Read as DNA, the sequence is TGTGCCAGCAGCTCGGGACAGGGAGGAGGCTACACCTTC. Translated, this is CASSSGQGGGYTF. This sequence uses TRBV7-2 and TRBJ1-2; TRBD1 agrees with 9 junctional bases. CDR1 and CDR2 are drawn from the germline V gene: SGHTA, FQGNSA. Here V drops 4 bases and J drops 8 bases, and the junction holds 5 bases not matched to any gene. The CDR3 sequence holds 13 residues, the cysteine and phenylalanine included. Of all the DNA, just the CDR3 is kept, 39 bases in frame from base 1.